The present entry profiles one T cell receptor beta chain with its context. This sample is drawn from a study of blood T cell repertoires in COVID-19. The overall study: Acute and convalescent COVID-19 specimens originated in the United States, Italy and Spain. Nucleic acid was either cDNA or gDNA, and it came from T cells, B-cell-depleted T cells, or PBMCs.

This CDR3 spans 15 amino acids. Germline CDR1 and CDR2: MNHEY and SVGAGI. Between the trimmed V and J ends, which lost 8 bases and 0 bases, there was a span of 16 bases. Per the original data handling: For nucleated cells, counts were estimated from reference gene primer amplification. Using immunoSEQ multiplex PCR, the repertoire was profiled, and TCRdb retains in-frame clones only, with some absent. The V and J calls and clone size come from that table; D and trimming were worked out from the DNA. The data contain about 310,000 clones, around 87% of them singletons. The sequence was collected from a man aged 45-65 years with active or convalescent COVID-19. Specimen: peripheral blood. The chain couples TRBV6-5 to TRBJ1-1; D is possibly TRBD1 (6 bases). The CDR3 region has the DNA TGTGCCAGCTATCTCAGGGGTCGCATGAACACTGAAGCTTTCTTT. Protein sequence: CASYLRGRMNTEAFF.